Detailed here is one T cell receptor beta chain. This sample is drawn from a study of blood T cell repertoires in COVID-19. On the study more broadly: Donors in the United States, Italy and Spain gave samples during acute or convalescent COVID-19.

Germline CDR1 reads DFQATT; CDR2 reads SNEGSKA (reference sequence). This CDR3 comprises 13 residues. Trimming took 3 bases from V and 0 from J, leaving 8 bases between them. Donors were grouped by their self-reported clinical history. Donors in Cohort 3 counted as recovered after two negative PCRs, clearance, or symptom resolution. TCRdb's copy holds only in-frame clones and misses some; the assay was immunoSEQ multiplex PCR. The sample contains around 480,000 clones, 87% of which appear only once. The V gene is TRBV20-1, the J gene TRBJ1-2; D may be TRBD1 (6 bases). The specimen sequenced was PBMCs or T cells enriched from blood (not recorded which). The TCR comes from a woman under 30 who had recovered from COVID-19. In nucleotides, the CDR3 is TGCAGTGCTAGTACAGGGACTAACTATGGCTACACCTTC. Amino acid sequence: CSASTGTNYGYTF.